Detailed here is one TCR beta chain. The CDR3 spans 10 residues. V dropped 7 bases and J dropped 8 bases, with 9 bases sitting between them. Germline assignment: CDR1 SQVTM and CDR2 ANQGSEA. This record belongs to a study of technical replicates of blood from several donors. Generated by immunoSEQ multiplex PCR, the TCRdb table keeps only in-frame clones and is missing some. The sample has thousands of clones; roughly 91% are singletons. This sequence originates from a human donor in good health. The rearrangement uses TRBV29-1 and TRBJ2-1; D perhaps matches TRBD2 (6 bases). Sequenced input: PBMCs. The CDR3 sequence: CSGTGDEQFF. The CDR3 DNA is TGCAGCGGGACGGGGGATGAGCAGTTCTTC.